These 3 T cell receptor beta chains originate from one sample sequenced in a study of T cell changes during pregnancy in multiple sclerosis. This table comes from immunoSEQ multiplex PCR, and its TCRdb copy is limited to in-frame clones, with some not included. The repertoire has about 70,000 clones, approximately 94% of them found once; the top ten carry 0.58%. The sequenced sample was peripheral blood, obtained in the third trimester of pregnancy. Every receptor here comes from a female donor with multiple sclerosis, enrolled in a pregnancy study.

The rearrangement uses TRBV7-8 and TRBJ1-2; 8 bases are a match to TRBD1. From germline, CDR1 is SGHVS and CDR2 FQNEAQ. The CDR3 consists of 15 residues. The ends lost 5 bases at V and 6 bases at J; junction bases unmatched: 11. CDR3 amino acids: CASSPGTGYGDGYTF. CDR3 coding DNA: TGTGCCAGCAGCCCGGGGACAGGTTACGGGGATGGCTACACCTTC.

CDR3 DNA: TGCGCCAGCAGCCACCCGACAGGGGCCGCGGGTATGAACACTGAAGCTTTCTTT. Translation: CASSHPTGAAGMNTEAFF. The chain links TRBV4-1 to TRBJ1-1, with TRBD1 matching over 8 bases. The CDR3 is 18 residues long. The trim removed 3 bases at V and 0 bases at J, leaving 12 bases unmatched. Germline lookup yields CDR1 MGHRA and CDR2 YSYEKL.

This clone was counted once. The V and J genes are TRBV6-1 and TRBJ2-2; 9 nucleotides align to TRBD1. Germline V lookup: CDR1 MNHNS, CDR2 SASEGT. Trimming at V came to 8 bases and at J to 5 bases, leaving 6 bases not matched to a gene. This CDR3 contains 14 residues. CDR3 bases: TGTGCCAGCGGCCTGACAGGGGGAACCGGGGAGCTGTTTTTT. Protein: CASGLTGGTGELFF.